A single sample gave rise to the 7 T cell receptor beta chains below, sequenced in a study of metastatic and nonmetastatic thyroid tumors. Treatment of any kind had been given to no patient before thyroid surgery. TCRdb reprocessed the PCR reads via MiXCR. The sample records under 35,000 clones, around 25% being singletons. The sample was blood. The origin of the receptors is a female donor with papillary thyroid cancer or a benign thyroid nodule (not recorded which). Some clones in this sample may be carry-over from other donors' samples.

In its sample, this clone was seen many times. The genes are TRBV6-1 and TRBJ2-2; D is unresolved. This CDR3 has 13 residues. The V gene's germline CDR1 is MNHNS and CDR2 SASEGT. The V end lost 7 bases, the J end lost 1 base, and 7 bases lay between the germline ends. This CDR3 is CASIIRNTGELFF. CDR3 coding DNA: TGTGCCAGCATCATAAGGAACACCGGGGAGCTGTTTTTT.

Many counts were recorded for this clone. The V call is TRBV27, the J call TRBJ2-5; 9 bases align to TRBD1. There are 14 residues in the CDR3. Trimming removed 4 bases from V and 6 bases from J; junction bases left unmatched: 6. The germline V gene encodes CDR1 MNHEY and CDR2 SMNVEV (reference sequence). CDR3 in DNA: TGTGCCAGCAGTTCCCGACAGGGGGAGCAGACCCAGTACTTC. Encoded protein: CASSSRQGEQTQYF.

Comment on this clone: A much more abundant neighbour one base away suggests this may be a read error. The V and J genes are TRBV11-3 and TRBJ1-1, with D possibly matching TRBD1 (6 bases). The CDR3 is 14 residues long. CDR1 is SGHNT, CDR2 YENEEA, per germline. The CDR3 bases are TGTGGCAGCAGCCTCGGGGGCCCGAACACTGAAGCTTTCTTT. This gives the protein CGSSLGGPNTEAFF.

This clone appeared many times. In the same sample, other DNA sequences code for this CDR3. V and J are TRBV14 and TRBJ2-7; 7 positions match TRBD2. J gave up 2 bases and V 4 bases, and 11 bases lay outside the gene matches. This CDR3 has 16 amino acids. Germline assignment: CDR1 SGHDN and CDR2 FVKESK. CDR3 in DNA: TGTGCCAGCAGCCGGGAGGGGCACTTCAATCCCTACGAGCAGTACTTC. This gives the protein CASSREGHFNPYEQYF. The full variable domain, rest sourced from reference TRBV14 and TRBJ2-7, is EAGVTQFPSHSVIEKGQTVTLRCDPISGHDNLYWYRRVMGKEIKFLLHFVKESKQDESGMPNNRFLAERTGGTYSTLKVQPAELEDSGVYFCASSREGHFNPYEQYFGPGTRLTVT.

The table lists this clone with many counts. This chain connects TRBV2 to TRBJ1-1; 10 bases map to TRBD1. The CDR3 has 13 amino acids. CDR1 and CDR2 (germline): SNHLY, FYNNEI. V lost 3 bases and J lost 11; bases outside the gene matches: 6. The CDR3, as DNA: TGTGCCAGCAGTGAGAAGACAGGGGGCCTGGCTTTCTTT. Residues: CASSEKTGGLAFF.

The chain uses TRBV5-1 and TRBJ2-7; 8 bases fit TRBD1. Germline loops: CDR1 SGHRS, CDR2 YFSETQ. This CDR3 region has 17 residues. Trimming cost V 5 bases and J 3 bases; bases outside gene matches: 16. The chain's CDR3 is CASRFLPSGTGGYEQYF. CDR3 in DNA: TGCGCCAGCAGGTTCTTACCGTCCGGGACAGGAGGCTACGAGCAGTACTTC. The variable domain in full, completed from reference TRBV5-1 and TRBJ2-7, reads KAGVTQTPRYLIKTRGQQVTLSCSPISGHRSVSWYQQTPGQGLQFLFEYFSETQRNKGNFPGRFSGRQFSNSRSEMNVSTLELGDSALYLCASRFLPSGTGGYEQYFGPGTRLTVT.

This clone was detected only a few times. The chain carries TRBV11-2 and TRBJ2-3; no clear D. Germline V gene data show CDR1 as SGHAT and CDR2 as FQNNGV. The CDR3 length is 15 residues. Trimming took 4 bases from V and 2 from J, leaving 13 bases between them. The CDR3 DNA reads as TGTGCCAGCAGCTCCGATTATTTGTCCACAGATACGCAGTATTTT. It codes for CASSSDYLSTDTQYF.